The clone carrying this T cell receptor (beta chain) has only a few counts. Its antigen remains unknown. The data belong to a study of T cell repertoires in cytomegalovirus infection. Background on the study: CMV epitopes, recently identified HLA-C-restricted and well-studied HLA-B-restricted, were used. Signatures in public TCR beta sequences pointed to both CMV infection and matching HLA type.

General study results and limits: HLA-C-restricted TCR beta clonotypes specific for CMV led the ex vivo response. Cumulative frequency of public TCR beta families picked out carriers of CMV plus the relevant HLA.

Each CDR3 protein is one row after TCRdb ran MiXCR on the reads. Of some 270,000 distinct CDR3 sequences listed, 20% to 25% are singletons. Germline V CDR1 and CDR2: KGHDR, SFDVKD. With 3 bases removed from V and 3 bases from J, the gap between germline ends came to 30 bases. The CDR3 has 21 amino acids. V gene TRBV24-1 combines with J gene TRBJ2-3; a possible D gene is TRBD1 (6 bases). The source is a human donor in good health (CMV status not recorded). Some clones in this sample may be carry-over from other donors' samples. Sequencing was performed on cultured PBMCs, taken from culture after CMV antigen stimulation. The CDR3 spells CATSDNDRFNNTPLRTDTQYF. For the CDR3, the DNA is TGTGCCACCAGTGATAATGACAGGTTCAACAACACCCCTTTACGGACAGATACGCAGTATTTT.